This entry lists 25 T cell receptor beta chains sequenced from one sample in a study of long-term antiretroviral therapy in people with HIV. Investigators performed immunoSEQ version v3.0 at survey level. TCRdb keeps only in-frame clones here, not all; method: immunoSEQ multiplex PCR. The table includes about 30,000 clones, roughly 93% detected once. Material: unsorted PBMCs, obtained 7.4 years after starting antiretroviral therapy. These receptor sequences come from a man aged 45-65 years with HIV.

This clone appeared a single time. Written as DNA, the CDR3 is TGCAGCGTTGAAAGCGGGGTGACCGGGGAGCTGTTTTTT. This gives the protein CSVESGVTGELFF. The chain couples TRBV29-1 to TRBJ2-2, with TRBD2 matching 7 bases. Trimming took 2 bases from V and 5 from J; bases not matched to a gene: 2. The CDR3 has 13 residues. CDR1 is SQVTM, CDR2 ANQGSEA, per germline.

The chain joins TRBV30 to TRBJ1-3; no definite D call. V gave up 0 bases and J gave up 7 bases, with 16 bases separating them. CDR1 and CDR2 from the germline V gene are GTSNPN and SVGIG (reference sequence). This CDR3 has 15 amino acids. The chain's CDR3 is CAWSVRRSDRNTIYF. CDR3 in DNA: TGTGCCTGGAGTGTACGTCGGTCCGATCGGAACACCATATATTTT.

V gene TRBV21-1 combines with J gene TRBJ1-2. TRBV21-1 is tagged as a pseudogene. The length of the CDR3 is 15 residues. This chain's CDR3 is CASSTLGGSIYGYTF. DNA of the CDR3: TGTGCCAGCAGCACGCTGGGGGGCAGCATCTACGGCTACACCTTC.

This chain uses TRBV5-1 with TRBJ2-3; D possibly corresponds to TRBD2 (5 bases). The CDR3 is 12 amino acids. The V gene lost 6 bases and the J gene lost 2 bases, with 7 bases spanning the gap. CDR1 is SGHRS, CDR2 YFSETQ, per germline. CDR3 nucleotide sequence: TGCGCCAGCAACGGGATCACAGATACGCAGTATTTT. Amino acid sequence: CASNGITDTQYF.

V is TRBV6-6 and J is TRBJ1-5; 8 positions match TRBD1. V lost 5 bases and J lost 4; bases outside the gene matches: 7. The CDR3 length is 15 residues. CDR1 is MNHNY and CDR2 is SVGAGI in the germline V gene (reference sequence). For the CDR3, the DNA is TGTGCCAGCAGTGCCACAGGGGGTCCTAATCAGCCCCAGCATTTT. It is translated as CASSATGGPNQPQHF.

The chain uses TRBV5-1 and TRBJ2-3; TRBD2 is a possible D gene (6 bases). Germline loops: CDR1 SGHRS, CDR2 YFSETQ. Deletions cut 4 bases from V and 4 bases from J, with 16 bases between. The CDR3 spans 15 residues. The CDR3 sequence: CASSGMTGDADTQYF. The CDR3 DNA reads as TGCGCCAGCAGCGGGATGACGGGAGACGCAGATACGCAGTATTTT.

The chain employs TRBV5-6 and TRBJ2-3; the match to TRBD2 covers 7 bases. The CDR3 runs 17 residues. The trim removed 4 bases at V and 2 bases at J, leaving 13 bases unmatched. Germline V CDR1 and CDR2: SGHDT, YYEEEE. The CDR3 nucleotides read TGTGCCAGCAGCCCCCCTCCGGGACTATCCTCCACAGATACGCAGTATTTT. Protein: CASSPPPGLSSTDTQYF.

The rearrangement uses TRBV7-6 and TRBJ1-3, with D perhaps TRBD1 (6 bases). Deletions cut 5 bases from V and 1 base from J, with 15 bases between. Germline V gives CDR1 SGHVS, CDR2 FNYEAQ. The CDR3 extends over 16 amino acids. The CDR3 is CASSPVGGSSGNTIYF. The DNA of the CDR3 is TGTGCCAGCAGCCCCGTAGGGGGTAGTTCTGGAAACACCATATATTTT.

CDR3 DNA: TGTGCCAGCAGTCCACCACTAGCGGGGGGCCAAGATACGCAGTATTTT. It codes for CASSPPLAGGQDTQYF. The V and J genes are TRBV28 and TRBJ2-3; 12 positions match TRBD2. CDR1 is MDHEN and CDR2 is SYDVKM in the germline V gene. V gave up 5 bases and J gave up 5 bases; unmatched junction bases: 8. The CDR3 totals 16 residues.

This chain uses TRBV5-6 with TRBJ1-6; 9 positions agree with TRBD1. In germline, CDR1 is SGHDT, CDR2 YYEEEE. The CDR3 contains 14 residues. With V trimmed by 3 bases and J by 10 bases, 5 bases remained unmatched. CDR3 DNA sequence: TGTGCCAGCAGCTCCGGGACAGGGTCCTCACCCCTCCACTTT. This translates into CASSSGTGSSPLHF.

This clone was counted only a few times. The chain links TRBV19 to TRBJ2-3; no firm D call. CDR1 is LNHDA, CDR2 SQIVND, per germline (reference sequence). The CDR3 sequence is 15 residues long. V lost 0 bases to trimming and J lost 2 bases, with 9 bases between them. CDR3 coding DNA: TGTGCCAGTAGTATAGACGCAGCCCCCACAGATACGCAGTATTTT. Protein: CASSIDAAPTDTQYF.

CDR3 in amino acids: CASNPDTHYGYTF. As DNA, the CDR3 is TGTGCCAGCAACCCGGACACCCACTATGGCTACACCTTC. This chain connects TRBV2 to TRBJ1-2, with a tentative D call TRBD1 (5 bases). In germline, CDR1 is SNHLY, CDR2 FYNNEI. This CDR3 has 13 amino acids. The V gene lost 7 bases and the J gene lost 3 bases, with 12 bases spanning the gap.

The chain recombines TRBV7-2 with TRBJ1-2, with TRBD1 identical over 9 bases. The ends lost 5 bases at V and 4 bases at J; junction bases unmatched: 11. Germline values: CDR1 SGHTA, CDR2 FQGNSA. The CDR3 is 16 residues long. The CDR3 DNA sequence: TGTGCCAGCAGCGCCAACTACAGGGGGCGTATCTATGGCTACACCTTC. It specifies CASSANYRGRIYGYTF.

The chain carries TRBV9 and TRBJ2-1; 11 bases map to TRBD2. Germline assignment: CDR1 SGDLS and CDR2 YYNGEE. With 0 bases clipped from V and 9 bases from J, the junction kept 8 bases outside the gene matches. The CDR3 has 16 amino acids. The CDR3 sequence is CASSVDLGTSGSEQFF. The CDR3 DNA sequence: TGTGCCAGCAGCGTAGATCTCGGGACTAGCGGCTCTGAGCAGTTCTTC.

V gene TRBV5-8 combines with J gene TRBJ2-7, with 8 bases identical to TRBD1. Germline values: CDR1 SGHTS, CDR2 YDEGEE. CDR3 length: 15 residues. The V segment lost 0 bases and the J segment 0 bases; nucleotides outside the gene matches: 2. This CDR3 is CASSLGGTGSYEQYF. Written as DNA, the CDR3 is TGTGCCAGCAGCTTGGGAGGGACAGGCTCCTACGAGCAGTACTTC.

The table lists this clone with a count of one. The J gene is TRBJ1-6, the V gene TRBV28, with unresolved D. Germline CDR1 is MDHEN and CDR2 is SYDVKM. This CDR3 is 17 amino acids long. V gave up 5 bases and J gave up 0 bases, with 14 bases separating them. This CDR3 reads CASSTRTASSYNSPLHF. CDR3 DNA sequence: TGTGCCAGCAGTACTCGGACGGCGAGCTCCTATAATTCACCCCTCCACTTT.

The chain links TRBV4-2 to TRBJ2-6, with 11 nucleotides matching TRBD1. The germline V gene has CDR1 LGHNA and CDR2 YNFKEQ. Losses at the gene ends were 3 bases for V and 0 bases for J; bases not matched to a gene: 13. The CDR3 contains 21 residues. CDR3 sequence reads: CASSQESTGTGGYSGANVLTF. The CDR3 DNA is TGTGCCAGCAGCCAGGAATCTACCGGGACAGGGGGTTACTCTGGGGCCAACGTCCTGACTTTC.

This clone was seen once. The chain is built from TRBV4-1 and TRBJ1-2; no definite D call. With 1 base removed from V and 5 bases from J, the gap between germline ends came to 17 bases. Germline lookup yields CDR1 MGHRA and CDR2 YSYEKL. This CDR3 comprises 16 residues. The CDR3 region has the DNA TGCGCCAGCAGCCAAGCCGGAACCATGAGTCCGTATGGCTACACCTTC. This gives the protein CASSQAGTMSPYGYTF.

The chain joins TRBV20-1 to TRBJ1-1; D unresolved. In germline, CDR1 is DFQATT, CDR2 SNEGSKA (reference sequence). The germline V and J ends were trimmed by 3 bases and 8 bases, with 10 bases remaining between them. This CDR3 spans 11 amino acids. The CDR3 nucleotides are TGCAGTGCTAGTTCGCGGGGAGAAGCTTTCTTT. Translation: CSASSRGEAFF.

The rearrangement links TRBV4-1 to TRBJ2-7; the match to TRBD2 covers 12 bases. V lost 0 bases, J lost 6 bases, and 6 bases stayed unmatched. The germline V gene has CDR1 MGHRA and CDR2 YSYEKL. This CDR3 comprises 16 residues. The CDR3 DNA sequence: TGCGCCAGCAGCCAAGAGAGCCTAGCGGGGGGGGGCGAGCAGTACTTC. Translation gives CASSQESLAGGGEQYF.

This clone was observed once. V and J are TRBV6-1 and TRBJ2-7; a weak D match, TRBD2 (5 bases). Between the trimmed V and J ends, which lost 8 bases and 3 bases, there was a span of 8 bases. The CDR3 spans 11 residues. Germline V gene sequence: CDR1 MNHNS, CDR2 SASEGT. DNA for the CDR3: TGTGCCAGCCGGGGAGTCTACGAGCAGTACTTC. Amino acid sequence: CASRGVYEQYF.

V and J are TRBV10-3 and TRBJ2-2, with TRBD2 as a possible D gene (6 bases). Trimming cost V 4 bases and J 4 bases, with 10 bases left between them. This CDR3 has 14 amino acids. CDR1 is ENHRY and CDR2 is SYGVKD in the germline V gene. The CDR3 nucleotides are TGTGCCATCAGTGGAGGCGGGGTCACCGGGGAGCTGTTTTTT. Its translation: CAISGGGVTGELFF.

CDR3 sequence (DNA): TGTGCCAGTAGTATCGCCCAACTAGAGACCCAGTACTTC. Encoded protein: CASSIAQLETQYF. The rearrangement joins TRBV19 to TRBJ2-5; D is ambiguous. In germline, CDR1 is LNHDA, CDR2 SQIVND (reference sequence). The CDR3 covers 13 residues. Trimming took 3 bases from V and 4 from J, leaving 9 bases between them.

The CDR3 DNA follows: TGTGCCAGCAGCTTAACGGGGGGATCCACCGGGGAGCTGTTTTTT. Translation gives CASSLTGGSTGELFF. The rearrangement links TRBV7-3 to TRBJ2-2; tentatively, D is TRBD2 (6 bases). The CDR3 is 15 residues long. Trimming stripped 0 bases from V and 4 bases from J, with 9 bases between. Germline CDR1 and CDR2: SGHTA and FQGTGA.

The V call is TRBV25-1, the J call TRBJ1-2; the D gene is possibly TRBD1 (5 bases). Trimming cost V 4 bases and J 2 bases, with 8 bases left between them. Germline V gives CDR1 MGHDK, CDR2 SYGVNS. The CDR3 contains 13 residues. The CDR3 DNA reads as TGTGCCAGCAGTGTGGCAGGGAACTATGGCTACACCTTC. Amino acids: CASSVAGNYGYTF.